This is a list of T cell receptor beta chains from one sample in a study of cytomegalovirus exposure and HLA in healthy donors. The data were produced by immunoSEQ multiplex PCR, yet TCRdb's version contains in-frame clones alone and is incomplete. Here the sample spans around 200,000 clones, 80% being singletons. Specimen: PBMCs. These TCRs come from a boy under 18 in good health and CMV-seronegative. The CDR3 runs from the conserved cysteine through the conserved F or W. Fields, in order: CDR3 length, D gene, J gene, V gene, CDR3 protein. The D gene is left open where the match is weak.

CDR3 length: 15; D gene: -; J gene: TRBJ2-1; V gene: TRBV29-1; CDR3 protein: CSVRRMAGLANEQFF
CDR3 length: 14; D gene: -; J gene: TRBJ1-2; V gene: TRBV9; CDR3 protein: CASSRDRSNYGYTF
CDR3 length: 15; D gene: TRBD2; J gene: TRBJ2-7; V gene: TRBV4-1; CDR3 protein: CASSQDAAGGYEQYF
CDR3 length: 15; D gene: TRBD1; J gene: TRBJ2-3; V gene: TRBV27; CDR3 protein: CASSRWTGLGDTQYF
CDR3 length: 15; D gene: TRBD1; J gene: TRBJ2-7; V gene: TRBV29-1; CDR3 protein: CSVEVGGQGSYEQYF
CDR3 length: 13; D gene: TRBD1; J gene: TRBJ1-6; V gene: TRBV9; CDR3 protein: CASSVGGQSPLHF
CDR3 length: 14; D gene: -; J gene: TRBJ2-7; V gene: TRBV5-6; CDR3 protein: CASSSDRLTYEQYF
CDR3 length: 14; D gene: TRBD1; J gene: TRBJ1-1; V gene: TRBV7-8; CDR3 protein: CASSPGQGDTEAFF
CDR3 length: 15; D gene: TRBD1; J gene: TRBJ2-1; V gene: TRBV6-5; CDR3 protein: CASSYSFRQGDEQFF
CDR3 length: 15; D gene: -; J gene: TRBJ1-1; V gene: TRBV19; CDR3 protein: CASSAAGRRNTEAFF
CDR3 length: 17; D gene: TRBD2; J gene: TRBJ2-1; V gene: TRBV5-4; CDR3 protein: CASSRGASGSGRHEQFF
CDR3 length: 16; D gene: -; J gene: TRBJ2-7; V gene: TRBV21-1; CDR3 protein: CASSKSQDREPYEQYF
CDR3 length: 13; D gene: -; J gene: TRBJ1-1; V gene: TRBV6-6; CDR3 protein: CASRDSGDTEAFF
CDR3 length: 17; D gene: TRBD1; J gene: TRBJ1-1; V gene: TRBV5-5; CDR3 protein: CASSLKSGTGINTEAFF
CDR3 length: 16; D gene: -; J gene: TRBJ1-2; V gene: TRBV5-1; CDR3 protein: CASSFRSGGGGYGYTF
CDR3 length: 17; D gene: TRBD1; J gene: TRBJ1-1; V gene: TRBV28; CDR3 protein: CASTHQYGRGLNTEAFF
CDR3 length: 15; D gene: -; J gene: TRBJ2-5; V gene: TRBV5-1; CDR3 protein: CASSLGRWRSETQYF
CDR3 length: 15; D gene: -; J gene: TRBJ2-3; V gene: TRBV4-2; CDR3 protein: CASTPLRGSGDTQYF
CDR3 length: 14; D gene: TRBD1; J gene: TRBJ2-1; V gene: TRBV12-5; CDR3 protein: CASGSGGRGNEQFF
CDR3 length: 14; D gene: -; J gene: TRBJ1-4; V gene: TRBV9; CDR3 protein: CASSPGGELEKLFF
CDR3 length: 16; D gene: TRBD2; J gene: TRBJ2-1; V gene: TRBV5-1; CDR3 protein: CASSLDRLAAYNEQFF
CDR3 length: 15; D gene: -; J gene: TRBJ1-2; V gene: TRBV21-1; CDR3 protein: CASSPTPDREYGYTF
CDR3 length: 13; D gene: -; J gene: TRBJ1-1; V gene: TRBV2; CDR3 protein: CASSGRENTEAFF
CDR3 length: 14; D gene: TRBD1; J gene: TRBJ2-7; V gene: TRBV6-5; CDR3 protein: CASRRGQADGGQYF
CDR3 length: 13; D gene: -; J gene: TRBJ1-1; V gene: TRBV2; CDR3 protein: CASSGTVNTEAFF
CDR3 length: 15; D gene: TRBD2; J gene: TRBJ2-3; V gene: TRBV6-1; CDR3 protein: CASSPGTRRPDTQYF
CDR3 length: 16; D gene: TRBD2; J gene: TRBJ2-3; V gene: TRBV11-3; CDR3 protein: CASSSGTSGRTDTQYF
CDR3 length: 17; D gene: -; J gene: TRBJ2-5; V gene: TRBV6-1; CDR3 protein: CASSAGHISIPQETQYF
CDR3 length: 15; D gene: TRBD1; J gene: TRBJ1-2; V gene: TRBV15; CDR3 protein: CATSTRGTGMSGYTF